The rows below give T cell receptor beta chains drawn from one sample of a study of tumour-infiltrating T cells in Burkitt lymphoma. This table comes from immunoSEQ multiplex PCR, and its TCRdb copy is limited to in-frame clones, with some not included. The repertoire holds several thousand clones, with 85% to 90% as singletons. Sequenced: tumor tissue. All receptors come from a human donor with Burkitt lymphoma. CDR3s include the opening cysteine and the closing phenylalanine or tryptophan. D genes are given only for firm matches. Size values are once, few and many counts, or a class for expanded clones, and some rows have none.

V	size	J	D	CDR3	DNA
TRBV6-6	NA	TRBJ2-3	NA	CASTSGGTDTQYF	TGTGCCAGCACCTCAGGGGGCACAGATACGCAGTATTTT
TRBV7-8	NA	TRBJ2-7	TRBD1	CASRPDREQSYEQYF	TGTGCCAGCAGACCCGACAGGGAACAATCCTACGAGCAGTACTTC
TRBV20-1	NA	TRBJ1-1	NA	CSARGVTEAFF	TGCAGTGCTAGGGGCGTCACTGAAGCTTTCTTT
TRBV2	few	TRBJ1-5	TRBD1	CASSTGEGQPQHF	TGTGCCAGCAGTACAGGGGAGGGACAGCCCCAGCATTTT
TRBV19	once	TRBJ2-1	NA	CASSIDYESGDAYNEQFF	TGTGCCAGTAGTATAGATTATGAATCGGGAGATGCATACAATGAGCAGTTCTTC
TRBV5-1	NA	TRBJ1-5	NA	CASSLDGGSNQPQHF	TGCGCCAGCAGCTTGGACGGGGGTAGCAATCAGCCCCAGCATTTT
TRBV9	NA	TRBJ2-2	TRBD1	CASRRDRNTGELFF	TGTGCCAGCAGGAGGGACAGAAACACCGGGGAGCTGTTTTTT
TRBV5-1	once	TRBJ2-5	NA	CASSIGLSFQETQYF	TGCGCCAGCAGCATTGGGCTTAGCTTCCAAGAGACCCAGTACTTC
TRBV6-5	NA	TRBJ2-7	NA	CASSYSTTGRSYEQYF	TGTGCCAGCAGTTACTCAACCACAGGGAGATCCTACGAGCAGTACTTC
TRBV29-1	NA	TRBJ1-5	NA	CSVQTSHQPQHF	TGCAGCGTTCAGACCTCCCACCAGCCCCAGCATTTT
TRBV5-5	few	TRBJ1-1	NA	CASSPSRWPYTEAFF	TGTGCCAGCAGCCCGTCCCGTTGGCCCTATACTGAAGCTTTCTTT
TRBV27	NA	TRBJ1-1	NA	CASSFFAGLTEAFF	TGTGCCAGCAGTTTTTTTGCAGGGCTCACTGAAGCTTTCTTT
TRBV5-1	NA	TRBJ2-7	NA	CASSLEGTPTYEQYF	TGCGCCAGCAGCTTGGAAGGGACTCCAACCTACGAGCAGTACTTC
TRBV9	NA	TRBJ2-2	NA	CASSPIADTGELFF	TGTGCCAGCAGCCCAATAGCGGATACCGGGGAGCTGTTTTTT
TRBV9	NA	TRBJ2-1	TRBD2	CASSVDGGTFNEQFF	TGTGCCAGCAGCGTAGACGGGGGGACGTTCAATGAGCAGTTCTTC
TRBV14	NA	TRBJ2-5	TRBD2	CASSQSLAGVQTQYF	TGTGCCAGCAGCCAAAGCTTAGCGGGAGTACAGACCCAGTACTTC
TRBV9	NA	TRBJ2-2	NA	CASGIGRGVYTGELFF	TGTGCCAGCGGTATCGGGAGAGGGGTGTACACCGGGGAGCTGTTTTTT
TRBV7-9	NA	TRBJ2-2	TRBD2	CASSTTSGSPPGELFF	TGTGCCAGCAGCACGACTAGCGGGAGTCCCCCCGGGGAGCTGTTTTTT
TRBV2	NA	TRBJ2-7	NA	CASSGGWYEQYF	TGTGCCAGCAGCGGTGGGTGGTACGAGCAGTACTTC
TRBV14	NA	TRBJ2-3	TRBD2	CASSQSSRGGTDTQYF	TGTGCCAGCAGCCAGTCCTCCCGGGGGGGCACAGATACGCAGTATTTT
TRBV11-3	NA	TRBJ2-2	NA	CASSLGGIRTGELFF	TGTGCCAGCAGCTTAGGCGGGATTCGGACCGGGGAGCTGTTTTTT
TRBV9	NA	TRBJ1-1	NA	CASSRREGEAFF	TGTGCCAGCAGCCGACGGGAGGGAGAAGCTTTCTTT
TRBV5-5	NA	TRBJ2-3	NA	CASSLFRVPTDTQYF	TGTGCCAGCAGCTTGTTCCGGGTTCCTACAGATACGCAGTATTTT
TRBV7-3	NA	TRBJ2-3	TRBD2	CASSRGTSRTDTQYF	TGTGCCAGCAGCCGGGGGACTAGCCGCACAGATACGCAGTATTTT
TRBV4-2	NA	TRBJ2-7	NA	CASSQDPRGGYEQYF	TGTGCCAGCAGCCAAGACCCCAGGGGAGGCTACGAGCAGTACTTC
TRBV10-3	NA	TRBJ2-1	NA	CAISERDRAFDEQFF	TGTGCTATCAGTGAGCGCGACCGCGCCTTCGACGAGCAGTTCTTC
TRBV5-1	few	TRBJ1-5	TRBD1	CASRLLPGQGNQPQHF	TGCGCCAGCAGACTCCTTCCGGGACAGGGGAATCAGCCCCAGCATTTT
TRBV7-8	NA	TRBJ2-1	NA	CASSRLAGGGYNEQFF	TGTGCCAGCAGCCGCCTCGCTGGGGGCGGGTACAATGAGCAGTTCTTC
TRBV7-9	NA	TRBJ2-4	TRBD1	CASSPPGRGTAKNIQYF	TGTGCCAGCAGCCCGCCCGGTCGTGGGACAGCGAAAAACATTCAGTACTTC
TRBV28	NA	TRBJ1-1	NA	CASSLGKGRNTEAFF	TGTGCCAGCAGTTTAGGGAAGGGCAGGAACACTGAAGCTTTCTTT
TRBV7-2	NA	TRBJ2-2	TRBD1	CASSGDRGPGELFF	TGTGCCAGCAGCGGGGACAGGGGGCCCGGGGAGCTGTTTTTT
TRBV4-1	NA	TRBJ2-2	TRBD1	CASSLHDPGTGVRKGGELFF	TGCGCCAGCAGCCTGCATGACCCCGGGACAGGGGTTCGTAAGGGCGGGGAGCTGTTTTTT
TRBV29-1	NA	TRBJ1-3	NA	CSAIITGLSGNTIYF	TGCAGCGCCATCATTACAGGTCTCTCTGGAAACACCATATATTTT
TRBV10-3	medium-sized	TRBJ2-5	NA	CAISGGRGETQYF	TGTGCCATCAGTGGAGGCAGGGGAGAGACCCAGTACTTC
TRBV19	NA	TRBJ2-1	NA	CASSMTLAYNEQFF	TGTGCCAGTAGTATGACACTCGCCTACAATGAGCAGTTCTTC
TRBV6-1	NA	TRBJ1-2	NA	CASSDRGSYGYTF	TGTGCCAGCAGTGACAGGGGTAGTTATGGCTACACCTTC
TRBV7-6	NA	TRBJ2-1	NA	CASSSQGNEQFF	TGTGCCAGCAGCTCCCAGGGAAATGAGCAGTTCTTC
TRBV7-8	NA	TRBJ2-2	NA	CASSRETTGELFF	TGTGCCAGCAGCCGTGAGACGACCGGGGAGCTGTTTTTT
TRBV6-5	NA	TRBJ1-1	NA	CASSYFDGTAEAFF	TGTGCCAGCAGTTACTTCGATGGGACCGCTGAAGCTTTCTTT
TRBV30	NA	TRBJ2-3	TRBD2	CAWSVTGGADTQYF	TGTGCCTGGAGTGTAACTGGGGGGGCAGATACGCAGTATTTT
TRBV23-1	NA	TRBJ2-7	NA	CASSPVVLYEQYF	TGCGCCAGCAGTCCCGTGGTCCTCTACGAGCAGTACTTC
TRBV5-1	NA	TRBJ2-2	NA	CASSLEGRQINTGELFF	TGCGCCAGCAGCTTGGAAGGCAGACAGATCAACACCGGGGAGCTGTTTTTT
TRBV5-1	NA	TRBJ2-5	NA	CASSLDGRGGETQYF	TGCGCCAGCAGCTTAGACGGGCGCGGCGGAGAGACCCAGTACTTC
TRBV18	NA	TRBJ1-5	NA	CASSPGSGFYQPQHF	TGTGCCAGCTCACCAGGGAGCGGGTTTTATCAGCCCCAGCATTTT